A single T cell receptor (beta chain) is shown here with its context. V gave up 4 bases and J gave up 7 bases, with 20 bases separating them. Germline V gene lookup returns CDR1 SGHRS and CDR2 YFSETQ. This CDR3 comprises 15 residues. The record originates from a study of blood T cell repertoires in COVID-19. Sequencing used immunoSEQ multiplex PCR; TCRdb keeps in-frame clones, though not all of them. This sample has roughly 220,000 clones; about 79% occur once, and the top ten carry roughly 1.4%. This rearrangement joins TRBV5-1 to TRBJ1-2; no firm D call. The TCR originated in a woman in her thirties or forties who had recovered from COVID-19. The sequenced sample consisted of peripheral blood. The CDR3 loop reads CASSPWTRETGGYTF. As DNA, the CDR3 is TGCGCCAGCAGCCCCTGGACCCGGGAGACTGGTGGCTACACCTTC.